The T cell receptor beta chain described here comes from a study of CD8+CD57+ T cells in acquired aplastic anemia. Study in general: Average DNA yield from sorted CD4+ and CD8+ cells was around 3.2 ug.

Selection for sequencing was limited to patients who had shown CD8+CD57+ cell expansion by flow cytometry. The template for TCR beta VDJ and CDR3 sequence profiling was genomic DNA. TCRdb re-derived calls from the reads in MiXCR, one entry per CDR3 protein. The sample has around 80,000 distinct CDR3 sequences; about three quarters are singletons. This clonotype has more than one count but fewer than ten. V trimming: 3 bases; J trimming: 5 bases; junction bases outside the gene matches: 3. CDR1 and CDR2 from the germline V gene are ENHRY and SYGVKD. CDR3 length: 15 residues. The sequenced material came from sorted CD4+, CD8+, or CD8+CD57+ T cells (not recorded which) from PBMCs. V is TRBV10-3 and J is TRBJ1-5, with 11 bases fitting TRBD1. This receptor was identified in a human donor with aplastic anemia. The CDR3 region is CAISDGTGGHQPQHF. As DNA, the CDR3 is TGTGCCATCAGTGACGGGACAGGGGGACATCAGCCCCAGCATTTT.